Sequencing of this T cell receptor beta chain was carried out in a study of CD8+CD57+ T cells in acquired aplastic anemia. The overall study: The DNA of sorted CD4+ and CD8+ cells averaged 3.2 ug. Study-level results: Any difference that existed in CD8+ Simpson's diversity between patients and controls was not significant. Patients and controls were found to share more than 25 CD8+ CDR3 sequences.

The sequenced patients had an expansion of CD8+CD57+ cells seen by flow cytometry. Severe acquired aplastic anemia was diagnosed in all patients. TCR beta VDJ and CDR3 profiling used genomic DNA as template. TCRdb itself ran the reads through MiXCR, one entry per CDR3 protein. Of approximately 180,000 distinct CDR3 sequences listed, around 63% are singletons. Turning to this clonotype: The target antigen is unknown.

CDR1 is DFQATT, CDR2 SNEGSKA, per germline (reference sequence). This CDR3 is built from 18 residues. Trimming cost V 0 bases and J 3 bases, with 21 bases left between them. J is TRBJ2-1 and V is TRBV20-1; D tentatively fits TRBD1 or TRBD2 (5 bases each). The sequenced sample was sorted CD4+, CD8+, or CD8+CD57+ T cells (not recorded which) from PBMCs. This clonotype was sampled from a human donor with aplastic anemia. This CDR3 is CSARDGGISLGIYNEQFF. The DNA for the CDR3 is TGCAGTGCTAGAGATGGGGGTATAAGCCTGGGGATCTACAATGAGCAGTTCTTC.